This T cell receptor (beta chain) emerged from a study of blood T cells in healthy people across ages. Whole-study findings and limits: Using unsorted PBMCs precluded a conclusive naive versus antigen-experienced comparison.

Peripheral blood was drawn, approximately 10 milliliters per donor. Primed by a sample-barcoded 5' primer and a J-beta primer mix, a second PCR proceeded for 7 to 11 cycles. TCRdb reprocessed the 5' RACE reads with MiXCR, giving one entry per CDR3 protein. This table has 700,000 to 1,000,000 distinct CDR3 sequences, 44% appearing once. This clonotype was seen a few times. The target antigen is unknown. The specimen sequenced was blood. The receptor was isolated from a man aged 55-75 years in good health.

The CDR3 coding sequence is TGTGCCAGCAGCTTGGCCGAAGGACGGAGGACAGATACGCAGTATTTT. Translated: CASSLAEGRRTDTQYF. The rearrangement uses TRBV5-5 and TRBJ2-3; a possible D gene is TRBD2 (5 bases). The CDR3 consists of 16 residues. V gave up 0 bases and J gave up 3 bases, with 14 bases separating them. In germline, CDR1 is SGHKS, CDR2 YYEKEE (reference sequence).